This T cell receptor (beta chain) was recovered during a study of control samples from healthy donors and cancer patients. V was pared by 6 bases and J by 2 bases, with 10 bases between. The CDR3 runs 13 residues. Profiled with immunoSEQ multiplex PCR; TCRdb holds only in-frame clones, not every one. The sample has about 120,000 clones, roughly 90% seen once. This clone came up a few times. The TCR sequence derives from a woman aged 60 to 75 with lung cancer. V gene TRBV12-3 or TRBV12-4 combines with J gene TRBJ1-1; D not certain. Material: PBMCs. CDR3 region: CASSLQLNTEAFF. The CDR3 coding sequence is TGTGCCAGCAGCTTACAACTTAACACTGAAGCTTTCTTT.